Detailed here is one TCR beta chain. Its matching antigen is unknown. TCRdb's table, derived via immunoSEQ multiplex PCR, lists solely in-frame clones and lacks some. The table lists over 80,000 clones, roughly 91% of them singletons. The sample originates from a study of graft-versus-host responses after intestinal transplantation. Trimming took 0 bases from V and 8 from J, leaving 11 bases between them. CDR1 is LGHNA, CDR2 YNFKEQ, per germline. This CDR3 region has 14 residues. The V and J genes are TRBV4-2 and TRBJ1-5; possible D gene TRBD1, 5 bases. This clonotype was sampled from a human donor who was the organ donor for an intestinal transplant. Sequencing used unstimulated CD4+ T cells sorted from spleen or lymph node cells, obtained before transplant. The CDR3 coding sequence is TGTGCCAGCAGCCAAGAGGGAGGGGATAAGCCCCAGCATTTT. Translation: CASSQEGGDKPQHF.